The T cell receptor (beta chain) under discussion was sequenced for a study of shared clonotypes between healthy human individuals. About the study: CD4 naive cells filled three plates per donor, CD4 memory three, CD8 naive two and CD8 memory one.

The repertoire was sequenced with immunoSEQ multiplex PCR; TCRdb's copy has only in-frame clones and lacks some. In the table there are roughly 2.5 million clones, 85% to 95% of which are singletons. Per the germline V gene, CDR1 is SGHVS and CDR2 is FQNEAQ. The CDR3 totals 14 residues. The trim removed 5 bases at V and 1 base at J, leaving 2 bases unmatched. Sequenced material: naive CD4+ T cells sorted from blood. Subset of the sample: CD45RA+ positively selected. The chain has TRBV7-8 and TRBJ2-4; TRBD1 matches at 7 bases. The clonotype comes from a man between 18 and 29 years old in good health. In DNA, the CDR3 is TGTGCCAGCAGCCAACAGGGGGCCAAAAACATTCAGTACTTC. Protein: CASSQQGAKNIQYF.